The 25 T cell receptor beta chains presented below share a single source sample, sequenced in a study of PD-1 blockade in classical Hodgkin lymphoma. Method: immunoSEQ multiplex PCR; TCRdb's copy keeps in-frame clones and lacks some. The sample lists thousands of clones, about 82% seen once, with 25% to 35% in the top ten. Specified time point: cycle 4 day 1 (C4D1), after six to seven weeks of nivolumab. All trial patients relapsed after autologous stem cell transplantation. Source: peripheral blood mononuclear cells (PBMCs), taken before the fourth cycle of nivolumab. The receptors were gathered from a human donor with classical Hodgkin lymphoma.

The gene calls are TRBV7-3 and TRBJ2-3, with a possible D match to TRBD1 (6 bases). The germline V gene encodes CDR1 SGHTA and CDR2 FQGTGA. There are 14 residues in the CDR3. The V end was cut by 1 base, the J end by 5 bases, with 10 bases between. CDR3: CASSLMGAGDTQYF. CDR3 nucleotide sequence: TGTGCCAGCAGCTTAATGGGGGCCGGAGATACGCAGTATTTT.

This chain joins TRBV7-9 and TRBJ2-2; 10 bases agree with TRBD1. In germline, CDR1 is SEHNR, CDR2 FQNEAQ (reference sequence). The CDR3 spans 17 residues. V lost 3 bases, J lost 4 bases, and 8 bases stayed unmatched. The CDR3 region is CASSLGPGQGRTGELFF. In DNA form, the CDR3 reads TGTGCCAGCAGCTTGGGGCCGGGACAGGGGCGCACCGGGGAGCTGTTTTTT.

The rearrangement uses TRBV4-1 and TRBJ1-1; 7 nucleotides align to TRBD1. Germline lookup yields CDR1 MGHRA and CDR2 YSYEKL. The length of the CDR3 is 15 residues. The junction had 6 bases not matched to a gene; V was cut back by 5 bases and J by 0 bases. In DNA, the CDR3 is TGCGCCAGCAGCTTCCGGGACAGCTTGAACACTGAAGCTTTCTTT. It specifies CASSFRDSLNTEAFF.

The chain has TRBV7-9 and TRBJ1-2, with 8 bases matching TRBD1. Unmatched junction bases numbered 8, after V lost 0 bases and J lost 5 bases. Germline V gene lookup returns CDR1 SEHNR and CDR2 FQNEAQ (reference sequence). The length of the CDR3 is 16 residues. This CDR3 is CASSLAGTGGLYGYTF. The DNA for the CDR3 is TGTGCCAGCAGCTTAGCCGGGACAGGAGGTCTATATGGCTACACCTTC.

The genes are TRBV7-2 and TRBJ2-7; TRBD2 is a possible D gene (6 bases). CDR1 SGHTA and CDR2 FQGNSA come from the germline V gene. Trimming pared 5 bases from V and 5 bases from J, leaving 25 bases between. CDR3 length: 17 residues. The CDR3 DNA reads TGTGCCAGCAGCCTAATCAGTGGGGGTCTAGCGTTCCACGAGCAGTACTTC. Translated: CASSLISGGLAFHEQYF.

The V and J genes are TRBV19 and TRBJ1-1; D is possibly TRBD1 (6 bases). Deletions cut 7 bases from V and 10 bases from J, with 22 bases between. The germline V gene encodes CDR1 LNHDA and CDR2 SQIVND (reference sequence). The CDR3 consists of 14 residues. CDR3: CASNLIQGRIPAFF. The CDR3, as DNA: TGTGCCAGTAATTTAATCCAGGGGCGTATCCCAGCTTTCTTT.

The chain employs TRBV15 and TRBJ2-7; 7 bases line up with TRBD2. The trim removed 6 bases at V and 4 bases at J, leaving 12 bases unmatched. CDR3 length equals 15 residues. In germline, CDR1 is LNHNV, CDR2 YYDKDF (reference sequence). The CDR3 DNA sequence: TGTGCCACCAGGCTCCTCGGGGAGGGGACTTACGAGCAGTACTTC. Translating it yields CATRLLGEGTYEQYF. Based on the CDR3 plus reference TRBV15 and TRBJ2-7, the full variable domain is DAMVIQNPRYQVTQFGKPVTLSCSQTLNHNVMYWYQQKSSQAPKLLFHYYDKDFNNEADTPDNFQSRRPNTSFCFLDIRSPGLGDTAMYLCATRLLGEGTYEQYFGPGTRLTVT.

Sample share makes this clone large (0.1 to 1%). The rearrangement joins TRBV7-2 to TRBJ2-1; 14 positions match TRBD2. CDR1 is SGHTA and CDR2 is FQGNSA in the germline V gene. The CDR3 totals 18 residues. V lost 1 base to trimming and J lost 2 bases; unmatched junction nucleotides: 4. In DNA, the CDR3 is TGTGCCAGCAGCTTAGTTTCGACTAGCGGGGGGGCCTACAATGAGCAGTTCTTC. Residues: CASSLVSTSGGAYNEQFF.

In nucleotides, the CDR3 is TGTGCCAGCACCGGGACGGTGAACACTGAAGCTTTCTTT. Protein product: CASTGTVNTEAFF. The chain combines TRBV6-1 with TRBJ1-1; D possibly corresponds to TRBD1 (5 bases). Deletions cut 7 bases from V and 0 bases from J, with 9 bases between. The germline gives CDR1 MNHNS, CDR2 SASEGT. This CDR3 comprises 13 residues.

This CDR3 reads CASSLGGTGQKETQYF. As DNA, the CDR3 is TGTGCCAGCAGCTTAGGGGGGACAGGGCAGAAAGAGACCCAGTACTTC. The chain links TRBV7-6 to TRBJ2-5, with 9 positions matching TRBD1. V lost 1 base to trimming and J lost 3 bases; unmatched junction nucleotides: 6. Germline V gene lookup returns CDR1 SGHVS and CDR2 FNYEAQ. The CDR3 length is 16 residues.

V is TRBV2 and J is TRBJ2-2, with no clear D. V lost 10 bases to trimming and J lost 0 bases, with 18 bases between them. The CDR3 totals 16 residues. Germline loops: CDR1 SNHLY, CDR2 FYNNEI. The CDR3 DNA is TGTGCCAACAGCAGAAACAGATTCGCGAACACCGGGGAGCTGTTTTTT. Translating it yields CANSRNRFANTGELFF.

This clone came up a few times. The rearrangement uses TRBV19 and TRBJ1-5; TRBD1 agrees at 7 bases. The V segment lost 5 bases and the J segment 5 bases; nucleotides outside the gene matches: 6. The length of the CDR3 is 14 residues. Germline CDR1 and CDR2: LNHDA and SQIVND (reference sequence). CDR3 DNA sequence: TGTGCCAGTAGTCTACAGGGGACGTATCAGCCCCAGCATTTT. Protein product: CASSLQGTYQPQHF.

This chain joins TRBV7-2 and TRBJ1-2; possibly TRBD1 for D (6 bases). Germline CDR1 SGHTA, CDR2 FQGNSA. Trimming pared 5 bases from V and 8 bases from J, leaving 15 bases between. The CDR3 has 13 residues. The CDR3 sequence is CASSPYREGGYTF. The CDR3 nucleotides read TGTGCCAGCAGCCCTTACAGGGAAGGGGGCTACACCTTC.

This chain joins TRBV7-2 and TRBJ1-3; the match to TRBD1 covers 7 bases. The V gene's germline CDR1 is SGHTA and CDR2 FQGNSA. CDR3 length: 15 amino acids. The junction had 1 base not matched to a gene; V was cut back by 2 bases and J by 0 bases. The CDR3 sequence: CASSLSGGSGNTIYF. The CDR3 region has the DNA TGTGCCAGCAGCTTATCAGGGGGCTCTGGAAACACCATATATTTT.

This clone was counted a few times. This sequence joins TRBV27 and TRBJ2-7, with D possibly matching TRBD2 (5 bases). V lost 3 bases to trimming and J lost 2 bases, with 8 bases between them. CDR1 is MNHEY, CDR2 SMNVEV, per germline (reference sequence). The CDR3 is made up of 13 amino acids. In DNA, the CDR3 is TGTGCCAGCAGTTTGAGGGAAACCTACGAGCAGTACTTC. Protein sequence: CASSLRETYEQYF.

Only one count was recorded for this clone. The chain recombines TRBV7-9 with TRBJ1-4, with 9 bases aligning to TRBD1. Germline loops: CDR1 SEHNR, CDR2 FQNEAQ (reference sequence). The CDR3 consists of 18 residues. After removal of 2 bases from V and 3 bases from J, the junction contained 10 bases not matched to a gene. CDR3 in amino acids: CASSLKTGTGYSNEKLFF. CDR3 coding DNA: TGTGCCAGCAGCTTAAAAACTGGGACAGGGTATTCTAATGAAAAACTGTTTTTT.

This clone was counted a few times. This chain connects TRBV4-2 to TRBJ2-6; D not resolved. V was pared by 1 base and J by 2 bases, with 9 bases between. CDR1 LGHNA and CDR2 YNFKEQ come from the germline V gene. The CDR3 consists of 16 residues. CDR3 residues: CASSQAHGAGANVLTF. The DNA of the CDR3 is TGTGCCAGCAGCCAAGCACATGGGGCTGGGGCCAACGTCCTGACTTTC.

The chain joins TRBV6-5 to TRBJ1-1; 7 bases fit TRBD1. V was pared by 6 bases and J by 5 bases, with 6 bases of the junction left unmatched. The germline V gene encodes CDR1 MNHEY and CDR2 SVGAGI. This CDR3 has 13 residues. This chain's CDR3 is CASRTGVGTEAFF. The CDR3 DNA follows: TGTGCCAGCAGAACAGGGGTGGGGACTGAAGCTTTCTTT.

This chain uses TRBV7-2 with TRBJ1-2, with TRBD1 identical over 7 bases. V lost 1 base and J lost 2; bases outside the gene matches: 1. The CDR3 contains 14 residues. Germline CDR1 and CDR2: SGHTA and FQGNSA. CDR3 DNA sequence: TGTGCCAGCAGCTTAGGACAGGGCAACTATGGCTACACCTTC. This gives the protein CASSLGQGNYGYTF.

This clone occurred a few times. J is TRBJ2-1 and V is TRBV10-3, with TRBD2 matching over 9 bases. Germline V gives CDR1 ENHRY, CDR2 SYGVKD. Trimming removed 0 bases from V and 5 bases from J; junction bases left unmatched: 8. This CDR3 region has 17 residues. CDR3 DNA: TGTGCCATCAGTGAGTCGAAGGCTAGCGGGGACAACAATGAGCAGTTCTTC. This encodes CAISESKASGDNNEQFF.

This clone was observed a handful of times. The J gene is TRBJ2-1, the V gene TRBV5-4; TRBD2 matches at 12 bases. The J segment lost 1 base and the V segment lost 4 bases, leaving 12 bases of the junction unmatched. Germline CDR1 SGHNT, CDR2 YYREEE (reference sequence). CDR3 size: 19 residues. The CDR3 reads CASSPPGLAGSPSYNEQFF. CDR3 in DNA: TGTGCCAGCAGCCCGCCGGGACTAGCGGGCTCGCCTTCCTACAATGAGCAGTTCTTC.

The gene calls are TRBV6-4 and TRBJ2-7; the D gene could be TRBD1 or TRBD2 (6 bases each). CDR1 and CDR2 from the germline V gene are MRHNA and SNTAGT. This CDR3 is built from 16 residues. The ends were cut back, 2 bases at V and 0 bases at J, with 14 bases in the middle. The CDR3 protein is CASSDRAPGASYEQYF. The CDR3 bases are TGTGCCAGCAGTGACCGGGCCCCGGGGGCCTCCTACGAGCAGTACTTC.

The J gene is TRBJ1-1, the V gene TRBV11-2; a possible D gene is TRBD1 (5 bases). V lost 1 base, J lost 7 bases, and 7 bases lay in between. Germline V gene data show CDR1 as SGHAT and CDR2 as FQNNGV. This CDR3 has 12 residues. The CDR3 region has the DNA TGTGCCAGCAGCTTAGCGGGACGTGAAGCTTTCTTT. It codes for CASSLAGREAFF.

The V call is TRBV28, the J call TRBJ1-5, with D hard to call. V lost 3 bases, J lost 5 bases, and 8 bases lay in between. Germline V gene data show CDR1 as MDHEN and CDR2 as SYDVKM. The CDR3 is made up of 13 amino acids. CDR3 DNA sequence: TGTGCCAGCAGTTTTTTAGTTTATCAGCCCCAGCATTTT. As protein: CASSFLVYQPQHF.

The chain joins TRBV6-5 to TRBJ1-1; 7 bases fit TRBD1. V lost 4 bases and J lost 8; bases outside the gene matches: 1. From germline, CDR1 is MNHEY and CDR2 SVGAGI. This CDR3 contains 11 residues. The CDR3 coding sequence is TGTGCCAGCAGTTCGGACAGGGAAGCTTTCTTT. This gives the protein CASSSDREAFF.